The 27 T cell receptor beta chains below were found in one sample sequenced in a study of cytomegalovirus exposure and HLA in healthy donors. PCR was performed using 60 Vbeta and 13 Jbeta primers. TCRdb keeps only in-frame clones here, not all; method: immunoSEQ multiplex PCR. The sample shows some 140,000 clones, about three quarters of them seen only once. Input material: PBMCs. Every receptor here comes from a woman between 40 and 55 years old in good health and CMV-seronegative.

The chain joins TRBV14 to TRBJ2-2; D remains unclear. There are 13 residues in the CDR3. The ends were cut back, 2 bases at V and 6 bases at J, with 7 bases in the middle. Germline CDR1 SGHDN, CDR2 FVKESK. This chain's CDR3 is CASSQTRAGELFF. The DNA of the CDR3 is TGTGCCAGCAGCCAAACCCGAGCCGGGGAGCTGTTTTTT.

The chain uses TRBV5-6 and TRBJ2-7; D tentatively fits TRBD1 or TRBD2 (6 bases each). Trimming took off 4 bases at V and 7 bases at J, with 9 bases between the two ends. The CDR3 sequence is 11 residues long. Germline-derived CDR1 and CDR2 are SGHDT and YYEEEE. The CDR3 nucleotides are TGTGCCAGCAGCATAGGGGGGGAGCAGTACGTC. The encoded protein is CASSIGGEQYV.

V usage is TRBV29-1 and J usage is TRBJ1-1; D is unresolved. V gave up 5 bases and J gave up 5 bases, with 21 bases separating them. This CDR3 comprises 15 residues. Germline CDR1 is SQVTM and CDR2 is ANQGSEA. The CDR3 sequence: CSVSFGIVGSTEAFF. The CDR3, as DNA: TGCAGCGTTTCTTTTGGCATTGTCGGGAGTACTGAAGCTTTCTTT. Full variable domain (outside the CDR3, taken from reference TRBV29-1 and TRBJ1-1): SAVISQKPSRDICQRGTSLTIQCQVDSQVTMMFWYRQQPGQSLTLIATANQGSEATYESGFVIDKFPISRPNLTFSTLTVSNMSPEDSSIYLCSVSFGIVGSTEAFFGQGTRLTVV.

This chain links TRBV7-9 with TRBJ2-5; the match to TRBD1 covers 9 bases. This CDR3 is built from 16 residues. Germline CDR1 reads SEHNR; CDR2 reads FQNEAQ (reference sequence). Losses at the gene ends were 1 base for V and 5 bases for J; bases not matched to a gene: 8. The CDR3 here is CASSLVFGTGLETQYF. The CDR3 nucleotides are TGTGCCAGCAGCTTAGTTTTCGGGACAGGGTTGGAGACCCAGTACTTC.

The CDR3 DNA reads as TGCGCCAGCAGCCAAGACAGTCCCAAATACAATGAGCAGTTCTTC. Translation gives CASSQDSPKYNEQFF. The rearrangement links TRBV4-1 to TRBJ2-1; D is unclear. V was trimmed by 0 bases and J by 4 bases, leaving 10 bases between them. The germline gives CDR1 MGHRA, CDR2 YSYEKL. This CDR3 spans 15 amino acids.

This chain connects TRBV14 to TRBJ2-1; the match to TRBD2 covers 8 bases. This CDR3 has 15 residues. The germline V gene has CDR1 SGHDN and CDR2 FVKESK. V lost 1 base to trimming and J lost 10 bases; unmatched junction nucleotides: 9. The CDR3 loop reads CASSQAGTSRGEQFF. The CDR3 DNA reads as TGTGCCAGCAGCCAAGCAGGGACTAGTCGGGGAGAGCAGTTCTTC.

This chain uses TRBV15 with TRBJ1-3; 7 nucleotides line up with TRBD1. Germline values: CDR1 LNHNV, CDR2 YYDKDF (reference sequence). The CDR3 length is 15 residues. Trimming took 0 bases from V and 7 from J; bases not matched to a gene: 6. Written as DNA, the CDR3 is TGTGCCACCAGCAGAGATACAGGGGAGTGGAACACCATATATTTT. Its protein is CATSRDTGEWNTIYF.

This clone is a singleton in its sample. A read error may account for a junction end that differs from germline. The V and J genes are TRBV7-9 and TRBJ2-5; D gene unclear. This CDR3 has 12 residues. Germline assignment: CDR1 SEHNR and CDR2 FQNEAQ (reference sequence). For the CDR3, the DNA is TGTGCCAGCAGCTTAGATCAAGAGGCCCAGTACTTC. Protein: CASSLDQEAQYF.

The chain has TRBV15 and TRBJ2-4; perhaps TRBD2 as D (6 bases). The V gene lost 2 bases and the J gene lost 0 bases, with 11 bases spanning the gap. There are 16 residues in the CDR3. Looked up from germline, CDR1 is LNHNV and CDR2 is YYDKDF (reference sequence). The CDR3 is CATSRPAGLAKNIQYF. The CDR3 DNA reads as TGTGCCACCAGCAGACCGGCGGGGCTAGCCAAAAACATTCAGTACTTC.

The chain carries TRBV6-6 and TRBJ1-2; weak D call: TRBD1 (5 bases). CDR3 length: 14 amino acids. Germline-derived CDR1 and CDR2 are MNHNY and SVGAGI (reference sequence). The V and J ends lost 2 bases and 3 bases respectively, with 10 bases between them. The CDR3 DNA reads as TGTGCCAGCAGTTACAGGGGCCTTTACTATGGCTACACCTTC. Its translation is CASSYRGLYYGYTF.

The chain employs TRBV5-1 and TRBJ2-2; the match to TRBD2 covers 14 bases. CDR3 length: 17 residues. Unmatched junction bases numbered 3, after V lost 0 bases and J lost 5 bases. Germline V CDR1 and CDR2: SGHRS, YFSETQ. The CDR3, as DNA: TGCGCCAGCAGCTTGGCCGGACTAGCGGGGGGAACCGGGGAGCTGTTTTTT. It yields the protein CASSLAGLAGGTGELFF.

The chain employs TRBV6-1 and TRBJ2-3, with TRBD2 matching 8 bases. The CDR3 totals 15 residues. Trimming took 3 bases from V and 2 from J; bases not matched to a gene: 4. Germline CDR1 and CDR2: MNHNS and SASEGT. Written as DNA, the CDR3 is TGTGCCAGCAGTGACCAGCGGGGGTCCACAGATACGCAGTATTTT. Its protein product is CASSDQRGSTDTQYF.

This chain joins TRBV7-9 and TRBJ2-1; a possible D gene is TRBD1 (6 bases). V was trimmed by 5 bases and J by 7 bases, leaving 12 bases between them. The V gene's germline CDR1 is SEHNR and CDR2 FQNEAQ (reference sequence). The CDR3 is 13 residues long. Here the CDR3 reads CASSQDRGNEQFF. The DNA for the CDR3 is TGTGCCAGCAGCCAAGATAGGGGGAATGAGCAGTTCTTC. The full variable domain, with the rest looked up from reference TRBV7-9 and TRBJ2-1, is DTGVSQNPRHKITKRGQNVTFRCDPISEHNRLYWYRQTLGQGPEFLTYFQNEAQLEKSRLLSDRFSAERPKGSFSTLEIQRTEQGDSAMYLCASSQDRGNEQFFGPGTRLTVL.

This clone was seen a few times. The chain combines TRBV19 with TRBJ1-4; D might be TRBD1 (6 bases). The CDR3 is made up of 15 amino acids. V lost 4 bases, J lost 0 bases, and 9 bases lay in between. Germline assignment: CDR1 LNHDA and CDR2 SQIVND (reference sequence). In DNA form, the CDR3 reads TGTGCCAGTAGTACCACAGGGTCAACTAATGAAAAACTGTTTTTT. Translation gives CASSTTGSTNEKLFF. Full variable domain (remainder filled in from reference TRBV19 and TRBJ1-4): DGGITQSPKYLFRKEGQNVTLSCEQNLNHDAMYWYRQDPGQGLRLIYYSQIVNDFQKGDIAEGYSVSREKKESFPLTVTSAQKNPTAFYLCASSTTGSTNEKLFFGSGTQLSVL.

The rearrangement links TRBV6-1 to TRBJ1-2, with D perhaps matching TRBD1 (6 bases). The CDR3 has 12 amino acids. The germline gives CDR1 MNHNS, CDR2 SASEGT. Deletions cut 10 bases from V and 3 bases from J, with 12 bases between. CDR3 sequence: CANEDSYYGYTF. Written as DNA, the CDR3 is TGTGCCAATGAGGACAGTTACTATGGCTACACCTTC.

The chain is built from TRBV28 and TRBJ1-4, with 11 bases matching TRBD1. The V and J ends lost 5 bases and 7 bases, in that order; junction bases with no gene match: 6. CDR1 and CDR2 from the germline V gene are MDHEN and SYDVKM. The CDR3 runs to 15 residues. This chain's CDR3 is CASSDRTGGSEKLFF. In DNA, the CDR3 is TGTGCCAGCAGTGATCGGACAGGGGGCAGTGAAAAACTGTTTTTT.

V usage is TRBV6-4 and J usage is TRBJ2-7, with D uncertain. The ends were cut back, 6 bases at V and 0 bases at J, with 6 bases in the middle. CDR1 and CDR2 (germline): MRHNA, SNTAGT. The CDR3 has 12 residues. This CDR3 is CASRQHSYEQYV. CDR3 DNA: TGTGCCAGCAGACAGCACTCCTACGAGCAGTACGTC.

A note on this clone: The sample carries other DNA sequences with the same CDR3. The chain has TRBV7-3 and TRBJ1-1; a weak D match, TRBD1 (5 bases). This CDR3 is 13 amino acids long. Germline V gene data show CDR1 as SGHTA and CDR2 as FQGTGA. The V end was cut by 3 bases, the J end by 3 bases, with 8 bases between. CDR3 sequence reads: CASSFQGDTEAFF. The CDR3, as DNA: TGTGCCAGCAGCTTTCAGGGCGACACTGAAGCTTTCTTT.

This sequence joins TRBV19 and TRBJ1-2; a possible D gene is TRBD1 (5 bases). This CDR3 is 13 amino acids long. Trimming pared 2 bases from V and 3 bases from J, leaving 7 bases between. Germline CDR1 reads LNHDA; CDR2 reads SQIVND (reference sequence). CDR3 bases: TGTGCCAGTAGTATATCGGGGGACTATGGCTACACCTTC. The encoded protein is CASSISGDYGYTF.

The V call is TRBV5-1, the J call TRBJ1-2; a possible D gene is TRBD1 (6 bases). V gave up 3 bases and J gave up 5 bases, with 17 bases separating them. CDR1 and CDR2 from the germline V gene are SGHRS and YFSETQ. CDR3 length equals 15 residues. For the CDR3, the DNA is TGCGCCAGCAGCTGGGACGCCCCAGGGGTGTATGGCTACACCTTC. Its protein product is CASSWDAPGVYGYTF.

V usage is TRBV5-1 and J usage is TRBJ1-5, with D possibly matching TRBD1 (6 bases). V lost 4 bases and J lost 4, with 12 bases in between. Germline CDR1 and CDR2: SGHRS and YFSETQ. This CDR3 is built from 14 residues. The CDR3 sequence: CASSVGHGNQPQHF. The CDR3 nucleotides read TGCGCCAGCAGCGTGGGACACGGTAATCAGCCCCAGCATTTT.

This chain joins TRBV28 and TRBJ2-3; D might be TRBD2 (7 bases). This CDR3 has 13 residues. CDR1 and CDR2 (germline): MDHEN, SYDVKM. With 5 bases removed from V and 8 bases from J, the gap between germline ends came to 14 bases. CDR3 sequence reads: CASSLGGGGTQYF. In nucleotides, the CDR3 is TGTGCCAGCAGTCTGGGAGGGGGGGGTACGCAGTATTTT.

V gene TRBV7-9 combines with J gene TRBJ2-7, with D possibly TRBD1 on 6 matching bases. Germline V gene lookup returns CDR1 SEHNR and CDR2 FQNEAQ (reference sequence). Trimming stripped 5 bases from V and 3 bases from J, with 11 bases between. This CDR3 is 13 amino acids long. Here the CDR3 reads CASSAGTNYEQYF. The CDR3 DNA reads TGTGCCAGCAGCGCCGGGACAAACTACGAGCAGTACTTC.

Remarks on this clone: At one end the junction does not follow the germline gene, possibly because of a read error. This chain joins TRBV15 and TRBJ2-1, with TRBD1 matching over 8 bases. Germline V CDR1 and CDR2: LNHNV, YYDKDF (reference sequence). CDR3 length: 14 residues. The CDR3: CAASRGQTYNEQFF. The CDR3 nucleotides read TGTGCCGCCAGCAGGGGGCAGACCTACAATGAGCAGTTCTTC. The variable domain in full, with the rest retrieved from reference TRBV15 and TRBJ2-1, is DAMVIQNPRYQVTQFGKPVTLSCSQTLNHNVMYWYQQKSSQAPKLLFHYYDKDFNNEADTPDNFQSRRPNTSFCFLDIRSPGLGDTAMYLCAASRGQTYNEQFFGPGTRLTVL.

The chain combines TRBV4-1 with TRBJ1-1; 8 nucleotides line up with TRBD1. The V and J ends lost 0 bases and 3 bases, in that order; junction bases with no gene match: 9. In germline, CDR1 is MGHRA, CDR2 YSYEKL. The CDR3 is made up of 17 amino acids. The CDR3 DNA sequence: TGCGCCAGCAGCCAAGAAAGGACAGGGCCGGTACACACTGAAGCTTTCTTT. Translating it yields CASSQERTGPVHTEAFF.

The rearrangement uses TRBV19 and TRBJ2-3, with a weak D call TRBD1 (6 bases). CDR1 and CDR2 from the germline V gene are LNHDA and SQIVND (reference sequence). CDR3 length: 15 residues. The V gene lost 4 bases and the J gene lost 0 bases, with 11 bases spanning the gap. The CDR3 bases are TGTGCCAGTAGTACGACAGGCATTAGCACAGATACGCAGTATTTT. This codes for CASSTTGISTDTQYF.

This CDR3 reads CASRIGQGLGETQYF. The CDR3 bases are TGCGCCAGCAGGATTGGCCAGGGCCTAGGGGAGACCCAGTACTTC. The rearrangement joins TRBV5-1 to TRBJ2-5; possibly TRBD1 for D (5 bases). Germline V gene data show CDR1 as SGHRS and CDR2 as YFSETQ. This CDR3 comprises 15 residues. The V and J ends lost 5 bases and 5 bases respectively, with 19 bases between them. Drawing the rest from reference TRBV5-1 and TRBJ2-5, the complete variable domain is KAGVTQTPRYLIKTRGQQVTLSCSPISGHRSVSWYQQTPGQGLQFLFEYFSETQRNKGNFPGRFSGRQFSNSRSEMNVSTLELGDSALYLCASRIGQGLGETQYFGPGTRLLVL.